Below, one T cell receptor beta chain is given with its context. CDR3 length: 13 residues. The germline V gene has CDR1 WNHNN and CDR2 SYGVQD (reference sequence). V gave up 6 bases and J gave up 6 bases; unmatched junction bases: 4. This record belongs to a study of blood T cell repertoires in COVID-19. The wider study: Sites in the United States, Italy and Spain provided acute and convalescent COVID-19 samples.

Libraries were prepared by immunoSEQ multiplex PCR; TCRdb keeps only in-frame clonotypes and omits some of them. The sample lists hundreds of thousands of clones; 80% to 90% were seen once. J is TRBJ2-2 and V is TRBV10-1; 7 positions match TRBD1. The sequencing input was peripheral blood. The receptor was isolated from a woman in her 40s who had recovered from COVID-19. The CDR3 coding sequence is TGCGCCAGCAGGGAACAGGGGTCCGGGGAGCTGTTTTTT. As protein: CASREQGSGELFF.